This T cell receptor beta chain was obtained from a study of cytomegalovirus exposure and HLA in healthy donors. As for the study in general: Early released data had tens of millions of unique TCRs, all coming from HLA-typed donors.

Germline CDR1 reads MNHNS; CDR2 reads SASEGT. V dropped 1 base and J dropped 2; count of bases not matched to a gene: 15. The CDR3 sequence is 19 residues long. The PCR employed 60 Vbeta primers together with 13 Jbeta primers. TCRdb's copy holds only in-frame clones and misses some; the assay was immunoSEQ multiplex PCR. The data hold over 150,000 clones, with roughly 83% observed a single time. In the case of this clone: Its antigen is still unknown.

General observations from the study: Roughly even sequencing depth across donors was the assumption behind the presence/absence analyses. Cytomegalovirus association was assigned to some 160 TCR beta chains. In a later analysis, a genetic analysis reported fewer productive-TCR N-insertions in an Asian-associated ancestry cluster than the cohort average.

The rearrangement uses TRBV6-1 and TRBJ2-3; 7 nucleotides align to TRBD2. Material: PBMCs. The clonotype was recovered from a boy aged 2 to 10 in good health and CMV-seronegative. The CDR3 DNA is TGTGCCAGCAGTGAAGGGGGTGGGAGGGCCCCCGGATTCACAGATACGCAGTATTTT. It specifies CASSEGGGRAPGFTDTQYF.